Below, 27 T cell receptor beta chains from the same sample are listed, as sequenced in a study of CXCR4 blockade with PD-1 therapy in pancreatic cancer. Produced via immunoSEQ multiplex PCR; TCRdb's table is partial and in-frame only. Among fewer than 3,500 clones listed, approximately 37% were seen once. Sequenced sample: tumor tissue. These receptor sequences come from a human donor with pancreatic ductal adenocarcinoma.

This clone rates as medium-sized. The chain joins TRBV7-4 to TRBJ1-1; D is undetermined. Trimming took 5 bases from V and 2 from J, leaving 9 bases between them. CDR1 is SGHVT, CDR2 SQSDAQ, per germline. The CDR3 totals 13 residues. The CDR3 loop reads CASSLGYNTEAFF. In DNA, the CDR3 is TGTGCCAGCAGCCTGGGGTATAACACTGAAGCTTTCTTT.

This clone was observed a few times. The chain uses TRBV9 and TRBJ2-5, with D unclear. Trimming cost V 0 bases and J 0 bases, with 6 bases left between them. This CDR3 spans 14 amino acids. Germline V gene data show CDR1 as SGDLS and CDR2 as YYNGEE. The CDR3 spells CASSVAAYQETQYF. CDR3 bases: TGTGCCAGCAGCGTAGCAGCGTACCAAGAGACCCAGTACTTC.

This clone was detected only a few times. The chain couples TRBV11-3 to TRBJ2-2; TRBD2 matches at 7 bases. Germline assignment: CDR1 SGHNT and CDR2 YENEEA. This CDR3 spans 15 amino acids. J was trimmed by 4 bases and V by 5 bases; bases with no gene match: 7. The CDR3 bases are TGTGCCAGCAGCGCTAGCGGAGTGCGCACCGGGGAGCTGTTTTTT. It is translated as CASSASGVRTGELFF.

This clone was counted between two and nine times. V is TRBV28 and J is TRBJ2-7, with TRBD2 matching over 7 bases. Germline loops: CDR1 MDHEN, CDR2 SYDVKM. Trimming cost V 2 bases and J 7 bases; bases outside gene matches: 11. The CDR3 has 15 amino acids. In DNA form, the CDR3 reads TGTGCCAGCAGTTTACCCACTGGCGGGGGTAGGGAGCAGTACTTC. Encoded protein: CASSLPTGGGREQYF. Full variable domain (outside the CDR3, taken from reference TRBV28 and TRBJ2-7): DVKVTQSSRYLVKRTGEKVFLECVQDMDHENMFWYRQDPGLGLRLIYFSYDVKMKEKGDIPEGYSVSREKKERFSLILESASTNQTSMYLCASSLPTGGGREQYFGPGTRLTVT.

The chain couples TRBV28 to TRBJ2-1; D is unresolved. Germline V gives CDR1 MDHEN, CDR2 SYDVKM. The length of the CDR3 is 12 residues. V lost 8 bases and J 1 base, leaving 6 bases between the germline ends. The CDR3 reads CASRTSYNEQFF. The CDR3 DNA reads TGTGCCAGCCGGACGTCCTACAATGAGCAGTTCTTC.

The rearrangement links TRBV29-1 to TRBJ2-7; D might be TRBD1 (5 bases). The V end lost 8 bases, the J end lost 0 bases, and 14 bases lay between the germline ends. This CDR3 spans 13 amino acids. Germline assignment: CDR1 SQVTM and CDR2 ANQGSEA. CDR3 sequence (DNA): TGCAGCCCAGGGCCCCCAAGCTCCTACGAGCAGTACTTC. Its protein is CSPGPPSSYEQYF.

A few counts support this clone. The chain has TRBV12-5 and TRBJ1-6; D is uncertain. The germline V gene has CDR1 LGHNT and CDR2 FRNRAP. The CDR3 has 11 amino acids. CDR3 region: CASTPGRTLHF. The CDR3 coding sequence is TGTGCCAGCACCCCCGGACGGACCCTCCACTTT.

This clone came up a few times. V is TRBV28 and J is TRBJ2-1; a weak D match, TRBD2 (6 bases). The CDR3 runs to 12 residues. Germline-derived CDR1 and CDR2 are MDHEN and SYDVKM. Trimming left V 3 bases short and J 10 bases short, with 10 bases between. CDR3 nucleotide sequence: TGTGCCAGCAGTTTTTATCGGGAGGAGCAGTTCTTC. Protein product: CASSFYREEQFF.

This CDR3 is CASSTPERSYNSPLHF. The CDR3 bases are TGTGCCAGCAGTACCCCCGAGCGGTCCTATAATTCACCCCTCCACTTT. The chain employs TRBV6-7 and TRBJ1-6, with no clear D. TRBV6-7 is an ORF for which the function is uncertain. The V end was cut by 5 bases, the J end by 1 base, with 12 bases between. There are 16 residues in the CDR3.

This clone was counted between two and nine times. The chain links TRBV10-2 to TRBJ1-4; D possibly corresponds to TRBD1 (5 bases). Trimming took off 7 bases at V and 4 bases at J, with 10 bases between the two ends. Germline V gene sequence: CDR1 WSHSY, CDR2 SAAADI. The CDR3 length is 13 residues. For the CDR3, the DNA is TGCGCCAGCAAACTTGGGGGTAATGAAAAACTGTTTTTT. It codes for CASKLGGNEKLFF.

The rearrangement joins TRBV14 to TRBJ2-1, with 13 bases identical to TRBD2. Germline V lookup: CDR1 SGHDN, CDR2 FVKESK. With V trimmed by 1 base and J by 0 bases, 12 bases remained unmatched. The CDR3 consists of 21 residues. CDR3 residues: CASSQVPGTSGAKGSYNEQFF. The CDR3 DNA is TGTGCCAGCAGCCAAGTACCCGGGACTAGCGGGGCCAAGGGCTCCTACAATGAGCAGTTCTTC.

The V gene is TRBV4-1, the J gene TRBJ2-3, with TRBD2 matching 8 bases. V was pared by 6 bases and J by 4 bases, with 12 bases of the junction left unmatched. CDR3 length: 16 residues. Germline lookup yields CDR1 MGHRA and CDR2 YSYEKL. CDR3: CASSRVPGGPPDTQYF. Written as DNA, the CDR3 is TGCGCCAGCAGTCGGGTACCGGGGGGGCCCCCAGATACGCAGTATTTT.

This clone is labeled as medium-sized. The genes are TRBV6-8 and TRBJ2-1; D ambiguous. Germline CDR1 is MNHGY and CDR2 is SAAAGT. The ends were cut back, 2 bases at V and 4 bases at J, with 9 bases in the middle. CDR3 length equals 14 residues. The CDR3 here is CASSYGSLYNEQFF. CDR3 coding DNA: TGTGCCAGCAGTTACGGGTCGTTATACAATGAGCAGTTCTTC.

Comments on this clone: The junction shows a germline mismatch at one end, possibly a read error. The chain uses TRBV6-8 and TRBJ1-4, with D perhaps matching TRBD1 (6 bases). This CDR3 region has 14 residues. In germline, CDR1 is MNHGY, CDR2 SAAAGT. The CDR3 region is CASTDRPTNEKLFF. The CDR3 DNA is TGTGCCAGCACTGACAGGCCAACTAATGAAAAATTGTTTTTT.

Turning to this clone: Sequence at one end of the junction differs from germline and may be a read error. The chain employs TRBV6-4 and TRBJ2-2; 10 positions match TRBD1. Per germline, CDR1 MRHNA and CDR2 SNTAGT. CDR3 length equals 15 residues. This CDR3 is CVSSGTGENTGELFF. As DNA, the CDR3 is TGTGTCAGCAGCGGGACAGGGGAGAACACTGGGGAGCTGTTTTTT.

DNA of the CDR3: TGTGCCAGTAGTATAACAGGGACGAGCACTGAAGCTTTCTTT. It specifies CASSITGTSTEAFF. The chain has TRBV19 and TRBJ1-1, with D perhaps TRBD1 (6 bases). V was shortened by 2 bases and J by 4 bases, with 11 bases between the two germline ends. CDR1 and CDR2 from the germline V gene are LNHDA and SQIVND (reference sequence). The length of the CDR3 is 14 residues.

The rearrangement joins TRBV30 to TRBJ2-7; TRBD1 matches 8 bases. V shed 3 bases and J 2 bases; nucleotides not matched to a gene: 9. The CDR3 covers 15 residues. Germline V gene data show CDR1 as GTSNPN and CDR2 as SVGIG (reference sequence). The CDR3 coding sequence is TGTGCCTGGAGGGAACGACAGGGGCCTACCTACGAGCAGTACTTC. Residues: CAWRERQGPTYEQYF.

The chain is built from TRBV27 and TRBJ2-1; 10 bases are a match to TRBD1. Germline V gives CDR1 MNHEY, CDR2 SMNVEV (reference sequence). Trimming at V came to 5 bases and at J to 6 bases, leaving 19 bases not matched to a gene. This CDR3 comprises 19 residues. The CDR3 is CASSSRQGALLVSANEQFF. As DNA, the CDR3 is TGTGCCAGCAGTAGTCGACAGGGGGCTTTATTAGTATCGGCCAATGAGCAGTTCTTC.

This clone was counted only a few times. The chain links TRBV4-1 to TRBJ2-7; D may be TRBD1 or TRBD2 (6 bases each). V lost 5 bases, J lost 5 bases, and 13 bases lay in between. The CDR3 length is 13 residues. Germline V gives CDR1 MGHRA, CDR2 YSYEKL. CDR3 in amino acids: CASSGPGEDEQYF. CDR3 bases: TGCGCCAGCAGCGGGCCAGGGGAGGACGAGCAGTACTTC.

The genes are TRBV9 and TRBJ2-1; 13 positions agree with TRBD2. The V and J ends lost 3 bases and 4 bases, in that order; junction bases with no gene match: 1. The V gene's germline CDR1 is SGDLS and CDR2 YYNGEE. The CDR3 has 15 amino acids. CDR3 nucleotides: TGTGCCAGCAGCGGACTAGCGGGGGGTTACAATGAGCAGTTCTTC. Protein product: CASSGLAGGYNEQFF.

This clone was counted only a few times. This chain uses TRBV6-8 with TRBJ2-1; 8 bases match TRBD2. The CDR3 spans 13 residues. Germline V gives CDR1 MNHGY, CDR2 SAAAGT. V shed 8 bases and J 8 bases; nucleotides not matched to a gene: 8. The CDR3 protein is CASQNGGGDEQFF. The CDR3 DNA reads as TGTGCCAGCCAGAACGGGGGGGGTGATGAGCAGTTCTTC.

The V and J genes are TRBV19 and TRBJ2-5; 14 bases fit TRBD2. Germline-derived CDR1 and CDR2 are LNHDA and SQIVND (reference sequence). V dropped 5 bases and J dropped 11; count of bases not matched to a gene: 13. This CDR3 comprises 16 residues. CDR3 loop: CASSLQTTSGGATQYF. CDR3 nucleotides: TGTGCCAGTAGTCTACAAACGACTAGCGGGGGGGCAACTCAGTACTTC.

This clone was detected only a few times. The rearrangement uses TRBV29-1 and TRBJ1-5; possibly TRBD1 for D (6 bases). The CDR3 has 13 residues. V shed 6 bases and J shed 5 bases, with 14 bases lying between them. Germline CDR1 SQVTM, CDR2 ANQGSEA. CDR3 sequence: CSVGTGTHQPQHF. The CDR3 DNA follows: TGCAGCGTGGGAACAGGGACCCATCAGCCCCAGCATTTT.

The chain uses TRBV30 and TRBJ2-4; tentatively, D is TRBD1 or TRBD2 (5 bases each). V was trimmed by 0 bases and J by 2 bases, leaving 8 bases between them. The CDR3 length is 14 residues. The germline V gene encodes CDR1 GTSNPN and CDR2 SVGIG (reference sequence). CDR3 sequence: CAWSVQDSKNIQYF. CDR3 nucleotides: TGTGCCTGGAGTGTACAGGACTCCAAAAACATTCAGTACTTC.

In its sample, this clone was seen once. This sequence joins TRBV18 and TRBJ2-1; 15 nucleotides agree with TRBD2. With 3 bases clipped from V and 6 bases from J, the junction kept 3 bases outside the gene matches. Germline-derived CDR1 and CDR2 are KGHSH and LQKENI. CDR3 length equals 16 residues. The CDR3: CASSPPGLAGGNEQFF. DNA for the CDR3: TGTGCCAGCTCACCGCCGGGACTAGCGGGGGGCAATGAGCAGTTCTTC.

The gene calls are TRBV14 and TRBJ2-5; maybe TRBD2 (6 bases). Trimming pared 1 base from V and 3 bases from J, leaving 12 bases between. This CDR3 comprises 15 residues. The germline V gene encodes CDR1 SGHDN and CDR2 FVKESK. The CDR3 DNA is TGTGCCAGCAGCCAAGCGGGGGTTTGGAAAGAGACCCAGTACTTC. Its protein is CASSQAGVWKETQYF.

This clone was counted a few times. The J gene is TRBJ2-3, the V gene TRBV6-8; D may be TRBD1 (6 bases). With 10 bases removed from V and 6 bases from J, the gap between germline ends came to 14 bases. From germline, CDR1 is MNHGY and CDR2 SAAAGT. The CDR3 has 12 residues. The CDR3 nucleotides are TGTGCCATCAGGGGAGACGGGGATACGCAGTATTTT. Translated, it gives CAIRGDGDTQYF.